The next 16 T cell receptor beta chains were all read from a single sample in a study of T cells in Graves' hyperthyroidism and ophthalmopathy. Amplification of TCR beta CDR3 regions used RNA as the template. The TCR CDR3 first-round RT-PCR relied on the HTBI primer set. TCRdb re-called the multiplex PCR reads through MiXCR, storing one row per CDR3 protein. The sample yields 500,000 to 600,000 distinct CDR3 sequences, approximately 16% seen once. The sample comprised blood. The source is a woman younger than 30 with Graves' hyperthyroidism.

In this sample, this clonotype turned up many times. The chain uses TRBV7-2 and TRBJ1-2, with 9 bases fitting TRBD1. This CDR3 has 18 amino acids. Losses at the gene ends were 1 base for V and 8 bases for J; bases not matched to a gene: 17. The V gene's germline CDR1 is SGHTA and CDR2 FQGNSA. The CDR3 loop is CASSLVVLDRGLEGGYTF. The CDR3 DNA is TGTGCCAGCAGCTTAGTGGTTTTGGACAGGGGCCTCGAAGGCGGCTACACCTTC.

A few counts support this clonotype. V usage is TRBV15 and J usage is TRBJ2-7; TRBD1 might be the D (5 bases). Germline lookup yields CDR1 LNHNV and CDR2 YYDKDF (reference sequence). The germline V and J ends were trimmed by 0 bases and 2 bases, with 5 bases remaining between them. The CDR3 consists of 13 residues. Here the CDR3 reads CATSRETAYEQYF. CDR3 coding DNA: TGTGCCACCAGCAGAGAGACAGCCTACGAGCAGTACTTC.

This clonotype was observed at least ten times. This chain connects TRBV2 to TRBJ2-5; 11 bases match TRBD2. V gave up 4 bases and J gave up 4 bases; unmatched junction bases: 8. This CDR3 comprises 16 residues. From germline, CDR1 is SNHLY and CDR2 FYNNEI. CDR3 sequence (DNA): TGTGCCAGCAGTGGGACTAGCGGGTCGACCCGAGAGACCCAGTACTTC. It translates to CASSGTSGSTRETQYF.

The CDR3 protein is CASSRGTAASTDTQYF. The CDR3 DNA follows: TGTGCCAGCAGTCGGGGTACAGCGGCTAGCACAGATACGCAGTATTTT. The J gene is TRBJ2-3, the V gene TRBV6-2 or TRBV6-3; possible D gene TRBD2, 5 bases. The CDR3 extends over 16 amino acids. From germline, CDR1 is MNHEY and CDR2 SVGEGT. Trimming stripped 5 bases from V and 0 bases from J, with 15 bases between.

The chain carries TRBV24-1 and TRBJ2-2; tentative D call: TRBD1 (6 bases). The CDR3 spans 16 residues. The germline gives CDR1 KGHDR, CDR2 SFDVKD. Deletions cut 4 bases from V and 4 bases from J, with 15 bases between. The CDR3 sequence: CATSDLDRPTTGELFF. In nucleotides, the CDR3 is TGTGCCACCAGTGACCTCGACAGGCCGACCACCGGGGAGCTGTTTTTT.

This clonotype was seen repeatedly, ten times or more. The chain carries TRBV20-1 and TRBJ1-4; D unclear. V lost 4 bases to trimming and J lost 4 bases, with 10 bases between them. The CDR3 is made up of 13 amino acids. In germline, CDR1 is DFQATT, CDR2 SNEGSKA (reference sequence). CDR3 nucleotide sequence: TGCAGTGCTAATCCGGGCCGTAATGAAAAACTGTTTTTT. Protein sequence: CSANPGRNEKLFF.

The table lists this clonotype with many counts. This chain uses TRBV12-3 or TRBV12-4 with TRBJ1-1; maybe TRBD1 (5 bases). This CDR3 region has 14 residues. V was trimmed by 2 bases and J by 4 bases, leaving 11 bases between them. CDR3 DNA: TGTGCCAGCAGTTTACGCGGCGGGGGCACTGAAGCTTTCTTT. Translating gives CASSLRGGGTEAFF.

In its sample, this clonotype was seen many times. V gene TRBV12-3 or TRBV12-4 combines with J gene TRBJ1-4, with 9 bases fitting TRBD1. The V segment lost 8 bases and the J segment 2 bases; nucleotides outside the gene matches: 0. The CDR3 loop spans 13 amino acids. The CDR3 nucleotides are TGTGCCAGCGGGACAGGGACTAATGAAAAACTGTTTTTT. This gives the protein CASGTGTNEKLFF.

This clonotype was seen a few times. The V call is TRBV19, the J call TRBJ1-1; 7 bases fit TRBD1. With V trimmed by 7 bases and J by 4 bases, 6 bases remained unmatched. The CDR3 has 13 amino acids. Germline CDR1 LNHDA, CDR2 SQIVND (reference sequence). CDR3 DNA sequence: TGTGCCAGTAAGGGGGCCTGGGTCACTGAAGCTTTCTTT. Translated: CASKGAWVTEAFF. Combining the CDR3 with reference TRBV19 and TRBJ1-1 gives the whole variable domain DGGITQSPKYLFRKEGQNVTLSCEQNLNHDAMYWYRQDPGQGLRLIYYSQIVNDFQKGDIAEGYSVSREKKESFPLTVTSAQKNPTAFYLCASKGAWVTEAFFGQGTRLTVV.

Comment on this clonotype: One base away lies a much larger clone, so this may be a sequencing read error. V is TRBV12-3 or TRBV12-4 and J is TRBJ2-1; D ambiguous. This CDR3 is 15 amino acids long. Trimming removed 5 bases from V and 5 bases from J, with 16 bases in between. Written as DNA, the CDR3 is TGTGCCAGCAGTCCGCCCTCCGGACGGAACAATGAGCAGTTCTTC. It specifies CASSPPSGRNNEQFF.

This clonotype has at least ten counts. The chain recombines TRBV20-1 with TRBJ1-5; a possible D gene is TRBD1 (6 bases). V lost 1 base and J lost 3, with 13 bases in between. The V gene's germline CDR1 is DFQATT and CDR2 SNEGSKA (reference sequence). The CDR3 has 15 residues. CDR3 residues: CSARGGQGVNQPQHF. CDR3 coding DNA: TGCAGTGCTAGAGGGGGGCAGGGAGTCAATCAGCCCCAGCATTTT.

This clonotype has ten or more counts. The genes are TRBV5-5 and TRBJ1-5, with a possible D match to TRBD1 (6 bases). V shed 4 bases and J shed 6 bases, with 17 bases lying between them. This CDR3 comprises 15 residues. Looked up from germline, CDR1 is SGHKS and CDR2 is YYEKEE (reference sequence). CDR3 coding DNA: TGTGCCAGCAGCCGGGACACCACGGGGGGTCAGCCCCAGCATTTT. It translates to CASSRDTTGGQPQHF.

This chain joins TRBV7-2 and TRBJ1-4; 9 bases align to TRBD1. V lost 5 bases to trimming and J lost 2 bases; unmatched junction nucleotides: 9. The CDR3 has 17 residues. Per germline, CDR1 SGHTA and CDR2 FQGNSA. CDR3 bases: TGTGCCAGCAGCAAGTGGGGACAGGGAGCGACTAATGAAAAACTGTTTTTT. It codes for CASSKWGQGATNEKLFF.

The genes are TRBV19 and TRBJ2-7; D gene unclear. This CDR3 is built from 14 residues. CDR1 and CDR2 from the germline V gene are LNHDA and SQIVND (reference sequence). V was pared by 4 bases and J by 3 bases, with 13 bases between. CDR3 DNA: TGTGCCAGTAGTAGGGCACCAAATGTCTACGAGCAGTACTTC. Its protein is CASSRAPNVYEQYF.

This clonotype was seen many times. This rearrangement joins TRBV12-3 or TRBV12-4 to TRBJ1-1; D is possibly TRBD1 (6 bases). V was shortened by 2 bases and J by 0 bases, with 16 bases between the two germline ends. The CDR3 loop spans 17 amino acids. CDR3 DNA sequence: TGTGCCAGCAGTTTATATTTACAGGGCAAGATGAACACTGAAGCTTTCTTT. This translates into CASSLYLQGKMNTEAFF.

This clonotype was counted a few times. J is TRBJ2-4 and V is TRBV9, with D uncertain. Trimming removed 0 bases from V and 3 bases from J, with 10 bases in between. Germline values: CDR1 SGDLS, CDR2 YYNGEE. CDR3 length: 15 amino acids. The DNA for the CDR3 is TGTGCCAGCAGCGTAGGCGGCGCCGGCAAAAACATTCAGTACTTC. Translated: CASSVGGAGKNIQYF. Complete variable domain (other parts from reference TRBV9 and TRBJ2-4): DSGVTQTPKHLITATGQRVTLRCSPRSGDLSVYWYQQSLDQGLQFLIQYYNGEERAKGNILERFSAQQFPDLHSELNLSSLELGDSALYFCASSVGGAGKNIQYFGAGTRLSVL.